Presented here are 28 T cell receptor beta chains from one specimen sequenced in a study of OX40 agonist ivuxolimab in advanced cancers. Generated by immunoSEQ multiplex PCR, the TCRdb table keeps only in-frame clones and is missing some. The sample includes tens of thousands of clones, around 90% seen only once; the top ten take 2.5%. Specimen: CD4+ or CD8+ T cells sorted from blood, collected in a trial of the OX40 agonist ivuxolimab. These TCRs come from an adult with an advanced solid tumor such as melanoma, head and neck, liver or kidney cancer.

This chain connects TRBV12-2 to TRBJ1-5. TRBV12-2 is a recognized pseudogene. This CDR3 has 16 residues. CDR3 bases: TGTGCAAGTCGCTCCAGATGGGGATTTAGCAATCAGCCCCAGCATTTT. This gives the protein CASRSRWGFSNQPQHF.

This chain uses TRBV5-1 with TRBJ2-7; 9 bases line up with TRBD1. The CDR3 has 15 amino acids. In germline, CDR1 is SGHRS, CDR2 YFSETQ. Trimming cost V 4 bases and J 0 bases; bases outside gene matches: 5. The DNA of the CDR3 is TGCGCCAGCAGCCCCGGACAGGGGAGCTCCTACGAGCAGTACTTC. This codes for CASSPGQGSSYEQYF. Combining the CDR3 with reference TRBV5-1 and TRBJ2-7 gives the whole variable domain KAGVTQTPRYLIKTRGQQVTLSCSPISGHRSVSWYQQTPGQGLQFLFEYFSETQRNKGNFPGRFSGRQFSNSRSEMNVSTLELGDSALYLCASSPGQGSSYEQYFGPGTRLTVT.

The chain joins TRBV10-3 to TRBJ1-6; D is unclear. The CDR3 runs 14 residues. CDR1 and CDR2 from the germline V gene are ENHRY and SYGVKD. The V gene lost 6 bases and the J gene lost 6 bases, with 12 bases spanning the gap. The CDR3 nucleotides read TGTGCCATCAGAGGAGAAGGGCTTAATTCACCCCTCCACTTT. This sequence encodes CAIRGEGLNSPLHF.

This chain's CDR3 is CASSQSGVDFNEQFF. DNA for the CDR3: TGCGCCAGCAGTCAATCAGGAGTCGACTTCAATGAGCAGTTCTTC. The chain combines TRBV23-1 with TRBJ2-1; D is uncertain. TRBV23-1 is an ORF, with its function uncertain. Trimming cost V 0 bases and J 6 bases, with 12 bases left between them. The CDR3 contains 15 residues.

The chain has TRBV7-8 and TRBJ2-3; 13 bases fit TRBD2. CDR3 size: 16 residues. CDR1 and CDR2 from the germline V gene are SGHVS and FQNEAQ. Trimming removed 4 bases from V and 6 bases from J; junction bases left unmatched: 7. Here the CDR3 reads CASSSTSGGALDTQYF. In DNA, the CDR3 is TGTGCCAGCAGCTCTACTAGCGGGGGGGCTCTCGATACGCAGTATTTT.

V and J are TRBV5-4 and TRBJ2-3; D unclear. Trimming took off 7 bases at V and 0 bases at J, with 9 bases between the two ends. The length of the CDR3 is 13 residues. CDR1 SGHNT and CDR2 YYREEE come from the germline V gene (reference sequence). The DNA for the CDR3 is TGTGCCAGCGCACTCCCTAGCACAGATACGCAGTATTTT. It yields the protein CASALPSTDTQYF.

V and J are TRBV27 and TRBJ1-5; 7 bases fit TRBD1. Trimming at V came to 5 bases and at J to 0 bases, leaving 10 bases not matched to a gene. The CDR3 runs to 17 residues. Per germline, CDR1 MNHEY and CDR2 SMNVEV (reference sequence). CDR3 protein: CASSPRQGGISNQPQHF. The CDR3 DNA is TGTGCCAGCAGTCCTCGACAGGGAGGTATTAGCAATCAGCCCCAGCATTTT.

The chain combines TRBV18 with TRBJ1-1; no firm D call. The CDR3 covers 13 residues. Germline V gene data show CDR1 as KGHSH and CDR2 as LQKENI. Trimming removed 4 bases from V and 4 bases from J, with 10 bases in between. This chain's CDR3 is CASSRSGSTEAFF. CDR3 bases: TGTGCCAGCTCACGGAGTGGGTCCACTGAAGCTTTCTTT.

This clone appeared a few times. V and J are TRBV7-9 and TRBJ1-1, with 9 bases lining up with TRBD1. Losses at the gene ends were 2 bases for V and 1 base for J; bases not matched to a gene: 5. The CDR3 length is 16 residues. The V gene's germline CDR1 is SEHNR and CDR2 FQNEAQ (reference sequence). As DNA, the CDR3 is TGTGCCAGCAGCTTATCCACGGGACAGGGGAACACTGAAGCTTTCTTT. This encodes CASSLSTGQGNTEAFF.

The chain uses TRBV7-8 and TRBJ2-7; 8 nucleotides agree with TRBD1. Germline assignment: CDR1 SGHVS and CDR2 FQNEAQ. Trimming cost V 7 bases and J 5 bases; bases outside gene matches: 19. CDR3 size: 17 residues. The CDR3 region is CASNILRRDRPLHEQYF. The DNA of the CDR3 is TGTGCCAGCAACATTTTACGACGGGACAGGCCTCTACACGAGCAGTACTTC.

This clone was observed a few times. The V call is TRBV4-2, the J call TRBJ1-1; 7 bases map to TRBD1. J gave up 4 bases and V 0 bases, and 11 bases lay outside the gene matches. The CDR3 sequence is 17 residues long. The germline V gene has CDR1 LGHNA and CDR2 YNFKEQ. CDR3 in DNA: TGTGCCAGCAGCCAAGATGTGGCAGGGGGAACGTTCACTGAAGCTTTCTTT. Protein product: CASSQDVAGGTFTEAFF.

This CDR3 reads CASSPGTGDEKLFF. In DNA form, the CDR3 reads TGTGCCAGCAGTCCGGGGACAGGGGATGAAAAACTGTTTTTT. This chain uses TRBV28 with TRBJ1-4; 10 bases agree with TRBD1. The CDR3 length is 14 residues. The V and J ends lost 5 bases and 6 bases, in that order; junction bases with no gene match: 3. Germline CDR1 MDHEN, CDR2 SYDVKM.

The genes are TRBV4-1 and TRBJ1-4, with TRBD1 identical over 8 bases. With V trimmed by 0 bases and J by 7 bases, 4 bases remained unmatched. Per germline, CDR1 MGHRA and CDR2 YSYEKL. The CDR3 length is 15 residues. CDR3 sequence (DNA): TGCGCCAGCAGCCAAGACACAGGGGGGACTGAAAAACTGTTTTTT. Its translation: CASSQDTGGTEKLFF.

J is TRBJ2-6 and V is TRBV5-6; TRBD2 is a possible D gene (5 bases). This CDR3 has 17 residues. V was pared by 0 bases and J by 1 base, with 11 bases between. Germline CDR1 SGHDT, CDR2 YYEEEE. CDR3 loop: CASSLADSLSGANVLTF. The DNA of the CDR3 is TGTGCCAGCAGCTTGGCGGACTCTTTGTCTGGGGCCAACGTCCTGACTTTC.

The chain couples TRBV18 to TRBJ1-1; D gene uncertain. The V gene's germline CDR1 is KGHSH and CDR2 LQKENI. The CDR3 consists of 14 residues. The V end lost 0 bases, the J end lost 1 base, and 6 bases lay between the germline ends. CDR3 sequence (DNA): TGTGCCAGCTCACCACCGCCACAGAACACTGAAGCTTTCTTT. Translation: CASSPPPQNTEAFF.

The chain combines TRBV7-2 with TRBJ1-2; D not certain. The CDR3 covers 12 residues. V lost 2 bases and J 8 bases, leaving 9 bases between the germline ends. In germline, CDR1 is SGHTA, CDR2 FQGNSA. CDR3 region: CASSLLHGGYTF. The CDR3 DNA reads TGTGCCAGCAGCTTACTCCACGGGGGCTACACCTTC.

A single count supports this clone. The chain joins TRBV18 to TRBJ1-5; no firm D call. The CDR3 spans 15 residues. V lost 0 bases, J lost 1 base, and 7 bases lay in between. CDR1 is KGHSH, CDR2 LQKENI, per germline. CDR3 DNA sequence: TGTGCCAGCTCACCACCGAATCAAAGCAATCAGCCCCAGCATTTT. This sequence encodes CASSPPNQSNQPQHF.

This rearrangement joins TRBV9 to TRBJ2-3; 16 nucleotides align to TRBD2. The CDR3 is made up of 17 amino acids. The ends lost 4 bases at V and 3 bases at J; junction bases unmatched: 5. CDR1 and CDR2 from the germline V gene are SGDLS and YYNGEE. The CDR3 sequence: CASSSGLAGGQTDTQYF. The CDR3 DNA reads as TGTGCCAGCAGCTCGGGACTAGCGGGGGGGCAGACAGATACGCAGTATTTT.

The genes are TRBV6-5 and TRBJ2-7; possibly TRBD1 or TRBD2 for D (5 bases each). Trimming removed 7 bases at V and 5 bases at J, with 21 bases between. The germline V gene has CDR1 MNHEY and CDR2 SVGAGI. The CDR3 spans 15 residues. The CDR3 sequence: CASNSFRDGGNEQYF. Here the CDR3 DNA reads TGTGCCAGCAACTCCTTCCGGGACGGAGGTAACGAGCAGTACTTC.

The genes are TRBV7-2 and TRBJ1-1, with TRBD1 matching 7 bases. The CDR3 runs 13 residues. Germline values: CDR1 SGHTA, CDR2 FQGNSA. The junction had 4 bases not matched to a gene; V was cut back by 1 base and J by 8 bases. This CDR3 reads CASSLDQGGEAFF. CDR3 coding DNA: TGTGCCAGCAGCTTAGATCAGGGGGGAGAAGCTTTCTTT.

V usage is TRBV20-1 and J usage is TRBJ2-3; D remains ambiguous. CDR1 and CDR2 (germline): DFQATT, SNEGSKA (reference sequence). The CDR3 is 11 residues long. V lost 5 bases to trimming and J lost 5 bases, with 8 bases between them. CDR3: CSAGQLDTQYF. The DNA for the CDR3 is TGCAGTGCTGGCCAGTTAGATACGCAGTATTTT.

The table lists this clone with a count of one. The chain recombines TRBV27 with TRBJ2-1; D is ambiguous. V was pared by 6 bases and J by 5 bases, with 17 bases between. The CDR3 covers 15 residues. Germline CDR1 MNHEY, CDR2 SMNVEV (reference sequence). The DNA for the CDR3 is TGTGCCAGCAGCCCCTGGATCCCAGTAAACAATGAGCAGTTCTTC. Translation gives CASSPWIPVNNEQFF.

The J gene is TRBJ2-7, the V gene TRBV5-1; TRBD1 aligns across 10 bases. CDR1 is SGHRS and CDR2 is YFSETQ in the germline V gene. The CDR3 length is 16 residues. V lost 4 bases, J lost 4 bases, and 11 bases stayed unmatched. CDR3 sequence (DNA): TGCGCCAGCAGCAAAACGGACAGGGGGGTCGGTTACGAGCAGTACTTC. Its protein is CASSKTDRGVGYEQYF.

CDR3: CASSPGNPETQYF. CDR3 nucleotide sequence: TGCGCCAGCAGCCCCGGGAACCCAGAGACCCAGTACTTC. The chain links TRBV5-1 to TRBJ2-5, with D maybe TRBD2 (5 bases). The V gene's germline CDR1 is SGHRS and CDR2 YFSETQ. V lost 4 bases and J 4 bases, leaving 11 bases between the germline ends. This CDR3 is 13 amino acids long. Full variable domain (remainder filled in from reference TRBV5-1 and TRBJ2-5): KAGVTQTPRYLIKTRGQQVTLSCSPISGHRSVSWYQQTPGQGLQFLFEYFSETQRNKGNFPGRFSGRQFSNSRSEMNVSTLELGDSALYLCASSPGNPETQYFGPGTRLLVL.

The V and J genes are TRBV5-1 and TRBJ1-1, with D possibly TRBD1 on 5 matching bases. Germline V lookup: CDR1 SGHRS, CDR2 YFSETQ. The CDR3 contains 15 residues. The V end lost 0 bases, the J end lost 0 bases, and 9 bases lay between the germline ends. The CDR3 DNA sequence: TGCGCCAGCAGCTTGGGACAGAACATGAACACTGAAGCTTTCTTT. Protein sequence: CASSLGQNMNTEAFF.

The rearrangement links TRBV5-1 to TRBJ1-2; 8 positions agree with TRBD1. The CDR3 is made up of 15 amino acids. V lost 2 bases, J lost 2 bases, and 5 bases stayed unmatched. Germline-derived CDR1 and CDR2 are SGHRS and YFSETQ. CDR3 sequence (DNA): TGCGCCAGCAGCTTTCTCACAGGGGGAAACTATGGCTACACCTTC. Encoded protein: CASSFLTGGNYGYTF.

This rearrangement joins TRBV18 to TRBJ2-5, with 8 bases matching TRBD1. The length of the CDR3 is 14 residues. V shed 4 bases, J shed 1 base, and the junction held 2 bases outside the gene matches. CDR1 is KGHSH, CDR2 LQKENI, per germline. CDR3 sequence (DNA): TGTGCCAGCTCACGACAGGGGTCCCAAGAGACCCAGTACTTC. It is translated as CASSRQGSQETQYF.

V gene TRBV2 combines with J gene TRBJ2-7; D may be TRBD1 (5 bases). The germline CDR1 and CDR2 sequences are SNHLY and FYNNEI. Trimming removed 2 bases at V and 2 bases at J, with 7 bases between. This CDR3 contains 13 residues. CDR3 sequence (DNA): TGTGCCAGCAGTGAATCAGGGCCCTACGAGCAGTACTTC. It codes for CASSESGPYEQYF.